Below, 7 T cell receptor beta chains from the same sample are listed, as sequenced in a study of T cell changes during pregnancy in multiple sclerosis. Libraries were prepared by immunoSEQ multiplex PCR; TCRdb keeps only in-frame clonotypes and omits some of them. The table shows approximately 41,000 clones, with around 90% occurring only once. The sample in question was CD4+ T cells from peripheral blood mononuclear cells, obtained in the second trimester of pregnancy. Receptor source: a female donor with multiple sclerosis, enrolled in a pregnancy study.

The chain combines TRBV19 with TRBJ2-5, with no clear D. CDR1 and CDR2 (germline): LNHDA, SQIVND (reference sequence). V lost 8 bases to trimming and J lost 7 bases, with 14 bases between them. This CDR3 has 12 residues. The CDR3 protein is CASAYGSGTQYF. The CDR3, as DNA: TGTGCCAGTGCCTACGGTTCTGGGACCCAGTACTTC.

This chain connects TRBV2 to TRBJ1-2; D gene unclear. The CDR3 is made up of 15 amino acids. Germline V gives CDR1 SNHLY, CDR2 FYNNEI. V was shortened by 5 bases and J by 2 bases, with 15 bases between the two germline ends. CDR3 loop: CASSQRRDFNYGYTF. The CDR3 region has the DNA TGTGCCAGCAGTCAGAGGAGGGATTTCAACTATGGCTACACCTTC.

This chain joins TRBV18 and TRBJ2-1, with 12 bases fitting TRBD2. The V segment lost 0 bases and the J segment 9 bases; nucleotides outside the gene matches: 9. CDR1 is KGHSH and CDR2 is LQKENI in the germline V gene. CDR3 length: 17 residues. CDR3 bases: TGTGCCAGCTCACCACCGACAAGGCTAGCGGGAGGGGCTGAGCAGTTCTTC. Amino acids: CASSPPTRLAGGAEQFF.

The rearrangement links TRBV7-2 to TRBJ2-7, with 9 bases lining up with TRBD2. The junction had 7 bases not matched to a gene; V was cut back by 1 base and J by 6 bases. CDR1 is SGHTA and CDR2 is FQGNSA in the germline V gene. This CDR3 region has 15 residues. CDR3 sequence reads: CASSLGRGGESEQYF. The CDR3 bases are TGTGCCAGCAGCTTAGGCCGCGGGGGGGAGAGCGAGCAGTACTTC.

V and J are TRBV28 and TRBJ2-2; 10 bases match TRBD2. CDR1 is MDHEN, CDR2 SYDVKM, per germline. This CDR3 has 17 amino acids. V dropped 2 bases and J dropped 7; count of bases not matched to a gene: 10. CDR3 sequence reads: CASSLSPLAGVGGELFF. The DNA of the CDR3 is TGTGCCAGCAGTTTAAGCCCGCTAGCGGGAGTAGGCGGGGAGCTGTTTTTT.

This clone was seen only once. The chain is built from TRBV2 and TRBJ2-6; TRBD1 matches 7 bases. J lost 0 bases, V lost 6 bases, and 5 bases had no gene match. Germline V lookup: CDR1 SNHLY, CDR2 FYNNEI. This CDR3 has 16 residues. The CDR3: CASRLDRASGANVLTF. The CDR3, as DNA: TGTGCCAGCAGGCTAGACAGGGCCTCTGGGGCCAACGTCCTGACTTTC.

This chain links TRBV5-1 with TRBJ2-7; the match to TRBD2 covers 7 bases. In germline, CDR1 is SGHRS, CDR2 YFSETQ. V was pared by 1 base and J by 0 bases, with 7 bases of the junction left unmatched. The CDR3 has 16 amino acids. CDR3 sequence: CASSLKGGSLSYEQYF. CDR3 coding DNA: TGCGCCAGCAGCTTGAAGGGCGGGAGTCTCTCCTACGAGCAGTACTTC. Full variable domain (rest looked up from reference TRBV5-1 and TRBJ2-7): KAGVTQTPRYLIKTRGQQVTLSCSPISGHRSVSWYQQTPGQGLQFLFEYFSETQRNKGNFPGRFSGRQFSNSRSEMNVSTLELGDSALYLCASSLKGGSLSYEQYFGPGTRLTVT.